Each of the 8 T cell receptor beta chains below was sequenced from the same sample in a study of T cell responses to AZD1222 COVID-19 vaccine. Profiled with immunoSEQ multiplex PCR; TCRdb holds only in-frame clones, not every one. Among 90,000 to 120,000 clones listed, about 85% were seen once. This material consisted of peripheral blood, taken 28 days after the second AZD1222 dose. The receptors were gathered from an adult who received the AZD1222 COVID-19 vaccine.

J is TRBJ1-2 and V is TRBV5-4; D call uncertain. V was pared by 2 bases and J by 7 bases, with 12 bases between. The germline V gene encodes CDR1 SGHNT and CDR2 YYREEE (reference sequence). The length of the CDR3 is 13 residues. CDR3 in amino acids: CASSLRHNFGYTF. For the CDR3, the DNA is TGTGCCAGCAGCTTACGACATAATTTTGGCTACACCTTC.

V gene TRBV7-9 combines with J gene TRBJ2-3; 8 nucleotides match TRBD2. The CDR3 runs 14 residues. CDR1 is SEHNR, CDR2 FQNEAQ, per germline (reference sequence). Trimming cost V 5 bases and J 4 bases; bases outside gene matches: 5. CDR3 protein: CASSTGLGPDTQYF. DNA for the CDR3: TGTGCCAGCAGCACGGGACTAGGGCCAGATACGCAGTATTTT.

This CDR3 is CASSLGLAGEEQFF. The CDR3 DNA reads TGTGCCAGCAGCTTAGGACTAGCGGGGGAGGAGCAGTTCTTC. V gene TRBV7-9 combines with J gene TRBJ2-1, with 12 nucleotides matching TRBD2. Germline trimming cut 1 base from V and 10 bases from J; bases unmatched to any gene: 2. The CDR3 runs to 14 residues. CDR1 and CDR2 (germline): SEHNR, FQNEAQ (reference sequence).

The rearrangement links TRBV6-1 to TRBJ1-5, with a tentative D call TRBD1 (5 bases). The length of the CDR3 is 14 residues. Trimming pared 1 base from V and 12 bases from J, leaving 16 bases between. CDR1 and CDR2 (germline): MNHNS, SASEGT. Here the CDR3 DNA reads TGTGCCAGCAGTGAAGTCGTGGGGCTTGGGGGCCAGCATTTT. It is translated as CASSEVVGLGGQHF.

This chain connects TRBV5-1 to TRBJ2-1, with TRBD1 identical over 10 bases. With V trimmed by 5 bases and J by 7 bases, 12 bases remained unmatched. Germline loops: CDR1 SGHRS, CDR2 YFSETQ. The CDR3 is 16 amino acids. In DNA form, the CDR3 reads TGCGCCAGCAGGCCGGGACAGGGGATGAGTCGGAATGAGCAGTTCTTC. As protein: CASRPGQGMSRNEQFF.

The chain employs TRBV6-5 and TRBJ2-2; 8 nucleotides line up with TRBD1. With 2 bases clipped from V and 1 base from J, the junction kept 0 bases outside the gene matches. This CDR3 is built from 15 residues. CDR1 MNHEY and CDR2 SVGAGI come from the germline V gene. Here the CDR3 DNA reads TGTGCCAGCAGTTACGGACAGGGGAACACCGGGGAGCTGTTTTTT. Translating it yields CASSYGQGNTGELFF.

J is TRBJ1-2 and V is TRBV28, with D tentatively TRBD1 (6 bases). The V gene's germline CDR1 is MDHEN and CDR2 SYDVKM. This CDR3 contains 15 residues. Trimming shortened V by 5 bases and J by 5 bases, and 18 bases separated the two germline ends. The CDR3 nucleotides read TGTGCCAGCAGTGTCCCAGGGGATGGGAAATATGGCTACACCTTC. This encodes CASSVPGDGKYGYTF.

This chain joins TRBV6-2 or TRBV6-3 and TRBJ1-2; 10 bases align to TRBD1. Germline CDR1 MNHEY, CDR2 SVGEGT. The CDR3 is 14 amino acids. Trimming at V came to 6 bases and at J to 5 bases, leaving 6 bases not matched to a gene. CDR3 loop: CASSPGQGLYGYTF. In nucleotides, the CDR3 is TGTGCCAGCAGCCCGGGACAGGGGCTTTATGGCTACACCTTC.